This T cell receptor beta chain was captured by sequencing in a study of blood T cell repertoires in COVID-19. Study at large: Acute and convalescent COVID-19 samples came from the United States, Italy and Spain. PBMCs, B-cell-depleted T cells, or T cells provided the cDNA or gDNA that made up the material.

Per germline, CDR1 SQVTM and CDR2 ANQGSEA. Trimming removed 6 bases from V and 4 bases from J; junction bases left unmatched: 8. CDR3 length: 14 amino acids. Original handling: Amplification of reference gene primers provided the estimated nucleated cell counts. TCRdb's table, derived via immunoSEQ multiplex PCR, lists solely in-frame clones and lacks some. Clone size and V and J calls were adopted from that table, with D and trimming inferred from the DNA. Seen here are about 150,000 clones, roughly 80% observed once, and the top ten hold approximately 30%. Sequencing used peripheral blood. This chain joins TRBV29-1 and TRBJ1-1, with TRBD1 identical over 10 bases. The sequence was collected from a woman in her fifties or sixties with acute or convalescent COVID-19. The CDR3 is CSVPRDRGPTEAFF. CDR3 coding DNA: TGCAGCGTGCCCAGGGACAGGGGACCCACTGAAGCTTTCTTT.